Shown below are 13 T cell receptor beta chains from a single sample sequenced in a study of CD8+ T cells in alopecia areata. Following RNA extraction, reverse transcription yielded cDNA that acted as the sequencing template. Profiled with immunoSEQ multiplex PCR; TCRdb holds only in-frame clones, not every one. The repertoire holds about 200,000 clones, with 45% to 70% as singletons. The sequencing input was CD8+ T cells sorted from blood. Receptors were obtained from a human donor in good health.

The V and J genes are TRBV9 and TRBJ2-5; 11 nucleotides align to TRBD2. The CDR3 is 19 residues long. With V trimmed by 3 bases and J by 5 bases, 18 bases remained unmatched. Germline CDR1 reads SGDLS; CDR2 reads YYNGEE. The CDR3 region is CASSAQAPFTSGGGETQYF. CDR3 nucleotide sequence: TGTGCCAGCAGCGCACAAGCGCCCTTTACTAGCGGGGGAGGGGAGACCCAGTACTTC.

This clone has a handful of counts. The V gene is TRBV29-1, the J gene TRBJ2-3; no definite D call. V gave up 8 bases and J gave up 5 bases, with 8 bases separating them. The germline V gene has CDR1 SQVTM and CDR2 ANQGSEA. This CDR3 is 10 amino acids long. For the CDR3, the DNA is TGCAGCTACACTTTAGATACGCAGTATTTT. Translated: CSYTLDTQYF.

This clone has a handful of counts. The V and J genes are TRBV19 and TRBJ1-1; maybe TRBD1 (5 bases). Trimming removed 6 bases from V and 2 bases from J, with 16 bases in between. This CDR3 has 15 residues. Germline lookup yields CDR1 LNHDA and CDR2 SQIVND (reference sequence). In DNA, the CDR3 is TGTGCCAGTAGCCCATGGGACGGAGGAAACACTGAAGCTTTCTTT. Encoded protein: CASSPWDGGNTEAFF.

This sequence joins TRBV4-1 and TRBJ2-7; tentative D call: TRBD2 (5 bases). Germline-derived CDR1 and CDR2 are MGHRA and YSYEKL. Trimming shortened V by 4 bases and J by 3 bases, and 19 bases separated the two germline ends. The CDR3 is 16 amino acids. Written as DNA, the CDR3 is TGCGCCAGCAGCCCAAGTCGGCTCCCGACTATCTACGAGCAGTACTTC. Translated: CASSPSRLPTIYEQYF.

The rearrangement links TRBV29-1 to TRBJ2-2; D is undetermined. This CDR3 is built from 12 residues. From germline, CDR1 is SQVTM and CDR2 ANQGSEA. V gave up 5 bases and J gave up 6 bases, with 10 bases separating them. The CDR3 loop reads CSVPRPSGELFF. The CDR3 DNA follows: TGCAGCGTTCCCAGGCCTTCCGGGGAGCTGTTTTTT.

This clone was recorded a few times. The chain uses TRBV7-9 and TRBJ2-5, with unresolved D. The CDR3 has 15 residues. The germline V gene encodes CDR1 SEHNR and CDR2 FQNEAQ (reference sequence). V lost 0 bases, J lost 10 bases, and 18 bases lay in between. CDR3 sequence (DNA): TGTGCCAGCAGCTTAGCGGGCTTTGAGCCCTCCATCCAGTACTTC. This translates into CASSLAGFEPSIQYF. The complete variable domain, with remaining parts taken from reference TRBV7-9 and TRBJ2-5, reads DTGVSQNPRHKITKRGQNVTFRCDPISEHNRLYWYRQTLGQGPEFLTYFQNEAQLEKSRLLSDRFSAERPKGSFSTLEIQRTEQGDSAMYLCASSLAGFEPSIQYFGPGTRLLVL.

This clone was seen more than once but under ten times. This chain uses TRBV6-5 with TRBJ2-3, with D possibly being TRBD1 (5 bases). Trimming cost V 5 bases and J 2 bases, with 8 bases left between them. The CDR3 runs to 13 residues. Per the germline V gene, CDR1 is MNHEY and CDR2 is SVGAGI. CDR3 nucleotide sequence: TGTGCCAGCAGTCCAGGGTTCACAGATACGCAGTATTTT. This codes for CASSPGFTDTQYF.

V gene TRBV5-6 combines with J gene TRBJ2-5; D is perhaps TRBD1 (5 bases). The germline gives CDR1 SGHDT, CDR2 YYEEEE. This CDR3 has 16 residues. The V gene lost 0 bases and the J gene lost 2 bases, with 14 bases spanning the gap. CDR3 nucleotide sequence: TGTGCCAGCAGCTTGGAAGTGCTGGGGCAGCAAGAGACCCAGTACTTC. It yields the protein CASSLEVLGQQETQYF.

This sequence joins TRBV9 and TRBJ2-3, with D perhaps matching TRBD2 (6 bases). The V end lost 5 bases, the J end lost 0 bases, and 16 bases lay between the germline ends. From germline, CDR1 is SGDLS and CDR2 YYNGEE. This CDR3 is 16 amino acids long. The CDR3 DNA reads TGTGCCAGCAGTTCCGCGGGGTATCCCAGCACAGATACGCAGTATTTT. Translation: CASSSAGYPSTDTQYF.

This clone was picked up a small number of times. The chain uses TRBV7-9 and TRBJ2-3, with TRBD2 identical over 7 bases. In germline, CDR1 is SEHNR, CDR2 FQNEAQ (reference sequence). The CDR3 spans 16 residues. The junction had 14 bases not matched to a gene; V was cut back by 5 bases and J by 6 bases. The DNA of the CDR3 is TGTGCCAGCAGCCATCCCGTTCCAGCGGGAAGGGATACGCAGTATTTT. Translated: CASSHPVPAGRDTQYF.

This clone was seen more than once but under ten times. The CDR3 DNA reads TGTGCCAGCAGTCCCTTCAGGGGTAATCAAGAGACCCAGTACTTC. Protein product: CASSPFRGNQETQYF. The V gene is TRBV27, the J gene TRBJ2-5, with a tentative D call TRBD1 (6 bases). The CDR3 totals 15 residues. The germline V gene encodes CDR1 MNHEY and CDR2 SMNVEV (reference sequence). V was shortened by 5 bases and J by 2 bases, with 15 bases between the two germline ends.

This sequence joins TRBV27 and TRBJ1-1; D gene unclear. Trimming pared 3 bases from V and 1 base from J, leaving 9 bases between. The germline V gene encodes CDR1 MNHEY and CDR2 SMNVEV (reference sequence). The CDR3 has 14 amino acids. The CDR3 nucleotides are TGTGCCAGCAGTTTTAAGGCGAGGAACACTGAAGCTTTCTTT. It codes for CASSFKARNTEAFF.

This rearrangement joins TRBV7-4 to TRBJ2-7; D is undetermined. The ends were cut back, 7 bases at V and 12 bases at J, with 10 bases in the middle. In germline, CDR1 is SGHVT, CDR2 SQSDAQ. This CDR3 spans 9 amino acids. CDR3 nucleotides: TGTGCCAGCATCCCCCTGCGGTACTTC. Its protein product is CASIPLRYF.